The source of this T cell receptor (beta chain) is a study of blood T cell repertoires in COVID-19. The data were produced by immunoSEQ multiplex PCR, yet TCRdb's version contains in-frame clones alone and is incomplete. The sample lists roughly 250,000 clones, around 86% occurring once. The study drew participants aged about 18 to 95 years from some 24 US areas. Recovered status applied to Cohort 3 donors who had two consecutive negative PCRs. It also applied to those with clearance or with symptom resolution. Sequencing was performed on PBMCs or T cells enriched from blood (not recorded which). This TCR was sampled from a woman aged 45 to 65 who had recovered from COVID-19.

CDR3 nucleotide sequence: TGCGCCAGCAGCCCACACAGGGGGTCTAACTATGGCTACACCTTC. It is translated as CASSPHRGSNYGYTF. This rearrangement joins TRBV5-1 to TRBJ1-2; 8 bases are a match to TRBD1. V shed 4 bases and J 0 bases; nucleotides not matched to a gene: 5. The CDR3 runs 15 residues. CDR1 is SGHRS, CDR2 YFSETQ, per germline.